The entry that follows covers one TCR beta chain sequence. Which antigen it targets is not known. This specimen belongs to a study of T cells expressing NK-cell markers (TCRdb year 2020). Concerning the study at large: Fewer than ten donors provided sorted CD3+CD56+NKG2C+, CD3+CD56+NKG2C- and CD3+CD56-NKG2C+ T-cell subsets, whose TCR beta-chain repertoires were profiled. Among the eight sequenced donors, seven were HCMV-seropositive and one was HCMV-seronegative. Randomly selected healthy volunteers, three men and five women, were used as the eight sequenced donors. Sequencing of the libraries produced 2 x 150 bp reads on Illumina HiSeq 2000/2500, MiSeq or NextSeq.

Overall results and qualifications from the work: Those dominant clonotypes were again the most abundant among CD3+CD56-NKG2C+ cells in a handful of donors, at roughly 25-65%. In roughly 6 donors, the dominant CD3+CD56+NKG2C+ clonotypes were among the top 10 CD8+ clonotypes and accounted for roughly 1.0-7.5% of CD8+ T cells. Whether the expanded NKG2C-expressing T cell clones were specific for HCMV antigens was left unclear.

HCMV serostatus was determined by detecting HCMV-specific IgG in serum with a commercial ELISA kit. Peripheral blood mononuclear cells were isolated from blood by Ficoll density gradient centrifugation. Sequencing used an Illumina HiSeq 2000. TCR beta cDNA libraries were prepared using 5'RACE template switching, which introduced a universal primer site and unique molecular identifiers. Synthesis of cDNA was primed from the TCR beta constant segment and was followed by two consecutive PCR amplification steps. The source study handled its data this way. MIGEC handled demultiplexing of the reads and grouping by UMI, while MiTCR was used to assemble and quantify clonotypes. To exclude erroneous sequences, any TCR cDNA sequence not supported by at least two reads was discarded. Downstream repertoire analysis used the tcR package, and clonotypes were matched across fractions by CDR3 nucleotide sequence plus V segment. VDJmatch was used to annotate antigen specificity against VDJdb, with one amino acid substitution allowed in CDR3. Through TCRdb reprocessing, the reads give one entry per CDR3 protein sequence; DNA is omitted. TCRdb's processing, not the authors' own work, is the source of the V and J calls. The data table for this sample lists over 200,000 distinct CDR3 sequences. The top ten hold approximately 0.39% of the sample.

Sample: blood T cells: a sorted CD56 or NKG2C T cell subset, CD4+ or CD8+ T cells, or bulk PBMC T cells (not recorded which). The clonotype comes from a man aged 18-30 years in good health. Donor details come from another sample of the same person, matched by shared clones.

Here the CDR3 is given as CSVLPGVETQYF. This receptor chain uses TRBV29-1 and TRBJ2-5. Taken from the germline V gene, the CDR1 and CDR2 loops are SQVTM and ANQGSEA. From its cysteine to its phenylalanine, the CDR3 spans 12 amino acids. No DNA has been recorded. With all but the CDR3 taken from the reference TRBV29-1 and TRBJ2-5 genes, the full variable domain is: SAVISQKPSRDICQRGTSLTIQCQVDSQVTMMFWYRQQPGQSLTLIATANQGSEATYESGFVIDKFPISRPNLTFSTLTVSNMSPEDSSIYLCSVLPGVETQYFGPGTRLLVL.